Listed here is a single TCR beta chain. The antigen is undetermined. The trim removed 0 bases at V and 4 bases at J, leaving 4 bases unmatched. The CDR3 runs 15 residues. The germline CDR1 and CDR2 sequences are LGHNA and YNFKEQ. Second-dose intervals of approximately 4 or approximately 12 weeks were pooled. Assay: immunoSEQ multiplex PCR; the TCRdb copy retains only in-frame clones and omits some. Among roughly 150,000 clones listed, roughly 87% were seen once. The source of the sample is a study of T cell responses to AZD1222 COVID-19 vaccine. Study-level findings and limits: The donors showed a predominance of white British ancestry and of females, with possible underestimation of clonal diversity. Variant regions that are unmutated are reportedly the target of nearly half of spike-specific TCRs. Only after the peak T cell response were repertoires sampled.

Specimen: peripheral blood, collected 28 days after the second AZD1222 dose. This TCR was recovered from an adult who received the AZD1222 COVID-19 vaccine. The chain employs TRBV4-2 and TRBJ2-5; TRBD2 agrees at 8 bases. The CDR3 coding sequence is TGTGCCAGCAGCCAAGAGACCGGGGGGGCAGAGACCCAGTACTTC. Translating gives CASSQETGGAETQYF.